This TCR beta chain was observed in a study of beta chain features in type 1 diabetes. Expressed TCRB transcripts were sequenced, since all the RNA that had been isolated was reverse transcribed. The table came from immunoSEQ multiplex PCR; TCRdb's copy has only in-frame clones and leaves some out. The sample gives 20,000 to 25,000 clones, roughly two thirds of which show up once; roughly 1.2% is in the top ten. Study-level findings and limits: Type 1 diabetes patients had TCRB CDR3s that were shorter (moderately but significantly so) in all four CD4+ subsets.

This CDR3 has 14 amino acids. The germline V gene encodes CDR1 LGHNT and CDR2 FRNRAP. The ends lost 2 bases at V and 4 bases at J; junction bases unmatched: 4. The table lists this clone with a few counts. Its specificity is unknown. Sorting gave populations that all exceeded 98% purity. J is TRBJ1-1 and V is TRBV12-5; 7 bases match TRBD1. The receptor was derived from a woman aged 40 to 50 with type 1 diabetes. The material sequenced was stem cell memory CD4+ T cells from blood. The CDR3 nucleotides are TGTGCTAGTGGTTTGTCTCAGGGGGGCACTGAAGCTTTCTTT. Translation: CASGLSQGGTEAFF. Drawing the rest from reference TRBV12-5 and TRBJ1-1, the complete variable domain is DARVTQTPRHKVTEMGQEVTMRCQPILGHNTVFWYRQTMMQGLELLAYFRNRAPLDDSGMPKDRFSAEMPDATLATLKIQPSEPRDSAVYFCASGLSQGGTEAFFGQGTRLTVV.